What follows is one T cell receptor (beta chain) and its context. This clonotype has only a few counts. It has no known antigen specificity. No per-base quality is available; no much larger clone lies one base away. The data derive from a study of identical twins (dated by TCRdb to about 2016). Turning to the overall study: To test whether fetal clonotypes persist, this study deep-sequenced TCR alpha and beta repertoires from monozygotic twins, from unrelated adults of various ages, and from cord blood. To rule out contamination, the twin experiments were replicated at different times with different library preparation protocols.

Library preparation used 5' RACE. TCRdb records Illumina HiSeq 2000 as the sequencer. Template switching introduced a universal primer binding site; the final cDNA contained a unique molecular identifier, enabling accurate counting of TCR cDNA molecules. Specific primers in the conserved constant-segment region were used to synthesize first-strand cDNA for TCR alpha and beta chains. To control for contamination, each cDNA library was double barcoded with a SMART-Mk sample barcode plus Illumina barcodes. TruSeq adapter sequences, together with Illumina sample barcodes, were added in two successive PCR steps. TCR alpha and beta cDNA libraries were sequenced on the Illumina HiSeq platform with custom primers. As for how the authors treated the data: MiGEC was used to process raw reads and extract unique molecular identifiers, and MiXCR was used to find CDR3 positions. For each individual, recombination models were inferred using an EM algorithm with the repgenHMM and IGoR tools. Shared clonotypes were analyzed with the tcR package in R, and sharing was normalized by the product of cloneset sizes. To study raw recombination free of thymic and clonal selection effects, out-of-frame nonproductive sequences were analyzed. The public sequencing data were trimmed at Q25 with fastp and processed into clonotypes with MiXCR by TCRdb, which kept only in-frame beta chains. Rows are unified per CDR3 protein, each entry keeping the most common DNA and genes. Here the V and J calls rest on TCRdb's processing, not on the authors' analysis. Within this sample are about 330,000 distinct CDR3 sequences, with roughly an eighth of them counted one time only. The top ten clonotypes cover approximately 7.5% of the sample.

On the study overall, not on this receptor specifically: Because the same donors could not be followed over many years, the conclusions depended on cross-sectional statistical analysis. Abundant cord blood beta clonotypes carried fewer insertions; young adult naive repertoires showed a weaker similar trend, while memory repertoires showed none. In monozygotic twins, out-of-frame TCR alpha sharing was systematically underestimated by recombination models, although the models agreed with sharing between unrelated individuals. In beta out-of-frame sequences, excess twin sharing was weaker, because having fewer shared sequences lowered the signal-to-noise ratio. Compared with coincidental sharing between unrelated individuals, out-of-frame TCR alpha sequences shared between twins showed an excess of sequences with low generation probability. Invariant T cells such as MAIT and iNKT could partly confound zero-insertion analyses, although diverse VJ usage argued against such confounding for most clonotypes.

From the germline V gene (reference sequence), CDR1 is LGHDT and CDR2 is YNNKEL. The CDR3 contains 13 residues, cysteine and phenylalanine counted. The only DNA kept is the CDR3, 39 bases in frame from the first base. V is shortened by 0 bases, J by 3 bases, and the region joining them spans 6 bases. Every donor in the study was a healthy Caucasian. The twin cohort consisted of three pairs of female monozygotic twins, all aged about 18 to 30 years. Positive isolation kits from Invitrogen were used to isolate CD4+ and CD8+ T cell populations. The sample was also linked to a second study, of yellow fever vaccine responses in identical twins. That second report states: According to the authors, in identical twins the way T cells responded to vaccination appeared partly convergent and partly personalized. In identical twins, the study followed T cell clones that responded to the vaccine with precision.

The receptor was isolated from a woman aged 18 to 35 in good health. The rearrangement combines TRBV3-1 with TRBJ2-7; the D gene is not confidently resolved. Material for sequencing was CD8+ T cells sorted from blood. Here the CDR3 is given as CASSQETDYEQYF. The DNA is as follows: TGTGCCAGCAGCCAAGAAACCGACTACGAGCAGTACTTC.